This T cell receptor beta chain was retrieved from a study of blood T cells in healthy people across ages. Across the study: Template switching caught about one barcoded beta molecule for each two T cells.

Combining a sample-barcoded 5' primer with a J-beta primer mix, a second PCR ran for about 7 to 11 cycles. TCRdb passed the 5' RACE reads through MiXCR, listing each CDR3 protein once. The sample includes over 1,200,000 distinct CDR3 sequences, roughly 59% of them seen just once. Whole-study results and caveats: Higher naive T cell percentage went strongly together with higher TCR beta diversity.

To note about this clonotype: The antigen is not known.

It was 8 to 10 milliliters of peripheral blood that were drawn from each donor. V dropped 10 bases and J dropped 1; count of bases not matched to a gene: 20. The CDR3 is made up of 19 amino acids. The germline V gene has CDR1 MNHNS and CDR2 SASEGT. The V gene is TRBV6-1, the J gene TRBJ2-3; 10 positions agree with TRBD2. The receptor's source is a man between 18 and 29 years old in good health. The sample comprised blood. CDR3 nucleotide sequence: TGTGCCATCCACGTCCGGGCTAGCGGGGGTGTGTCAGGCACAGATACGCAGTATTTT. This codes for CAIHVRASGGVSGTDTQYF.